What follows is one T cell receptor beta chain and its context. Its antigen is still unknown. This CDR3 is built from 14 residues. CDR1 is SGHRS and CDR2 is YFSETQ in the germline V gene. The V and J ends lost 4 bases and 3 bases respectively, with 13 bases between them. All donors participated as healthy donors of bone marrow. This record comes from a study of cytomegalovirus exposure and HLA in healthy donors. Findings and limits, study-wide: Later on, a genetic analysis was performed. It linked a missense variant in DCLRE1C with V- and J-gene trimming of TCR beta. Cytomegalovirus association was assigned to approximately 160 TCR beta chains. A later analysis associated some 16,000 TCR beta sequences with HLA alleles at a 0.05 false discovery rate.

The PCR contained 60 Vbeta and 13 Jbeta primers. Sequencing used immunoSEQ multiplex PCR; TCRdb keeps in-frame clones, though not all of them. The sample lists about 110,000 clones, roughly 87% occurring once. This clonotype originated in a man between 25 and 39 years old in good health and CMV-seropositive. Material: PBMCs. V gene TRBV5-1 combines with J gene TRBJ1-1, with D possibly matching TRBD1 (6 bases). CDR3 in DNA: TGCGCCAGCAGCCTGGGGTCAGGGGACACTGAAGCTTTCTTT. It encodes CASSLGSGDTEAFF.